The present TCR beta chain was sequenced within a study of T cell responses to AZD1222 COVID-19 vaccine (dated by TCRdb to the early 2020s). For the study in its entirety: A total of over 230 trial participants underwent TCR sequencing, of whom 207 received two doses of AZD1222 and about 25 received two doses of the MenACWY control vaccine. Trial participants were enrolled into age subgroups of 18-55, 56-69 and 70-plus years, which contained about 150, 28 and 57 TCR-sequenced participants, respectively. Beyond this particular receptor, the publication reports: Most participants were white British and females outnumbered males, and the authors suggested that clonal diversity may have been underestimated. Reportedly, almost half of the unique spike-specific TCRs recognized epitopes lying outside the regions that are mutated in the B.1.351 and B.1.1.7 variants. In the small 56-69-year group, the increase in depth fell short of significance, most likely because of low power. CD4 TCRs associated with the vaccine covered the entire spike protein, and the dominant responses were in regions 160-218 and 743-854. Conclusions about previously exposed vaccinees are limited, since just five to seven AZD1222 recipients were seropositive for SARS-CoV-2 at baseline. No day 14 peak-response samples were available, so repertoires were characterized only after the peak T cell response. After two AZD1222 doses, spike-specific TCR breadth and depth were significantly higher than at day 0 and than in MenACWY recipients.

About this clone itself: Its antigen target is currently unknown. The sample holds no much larger clone one base away, and base qualities are not on file.

The CDR3 regions of human TCRbeta chains were analyzed by immunosequencing. The source study handled its data this way. Repertoire TCRs were checked for matches against a reference library of SARS-CoV-2-specific TCRs that had been generated using the MIRA antigen-specificity platform. Breadth was defined as the fraction of unique TCRs that were SARS-CoV-2-associated, and depth was defined as the fraction of total T cells that were SARS-CoV-2-associated. Using the MIRA data, each spike-specific TCR was mapped to the spike region that the TCR reacts to and placed in a CD4 or CD8 class. Log10-transformed breadth and depth values were compared by one-way ANOVA with Sidak's multiple comparisons tests. This is the immuneACCESS table as TCRdb keeps it, with only in-frame sequences that have V and J called. A part of the clones is gone; compared with another copy, unresolved V genes explain less than half, and the rest is unexplained. V, J and clone size derive from that table, while D and trimming were established from the DNA sequence. This sample is represented by 150,000 or so clones; roughly 94% of them were singletons. Approximately 4.8% of the sample is held by the ten biggest clonotypes.

The time point label corresponds to: about 28 days (+/-7) after the second vaccine dose. Because spike-specific TCR depth and breadth did not differ between the two schedules, AZD1222 recipients who got a second dose at roughly 4 weeks were pooled with those who got a second dose at roughly 12 weeks. Vaccinee samples came from UK trials COV001 and COV002, including a single-blind randomized controlled phase 2/3 trial of AZD1222 (ChAdOx1 nCoV-19) in healthy adults. Trial participant PBMC samples were collected at day 0 and day 28 after the second dose for TCRbeta chain sequencing. Trimming at the junction amounts to 7 bases on V and 3 bases on J, and the germline ends lie 7 bases apart. From the cysteine up to the phenylalanine, the CDR3 has a length of 11 residues. Just CDR3 DNA is preserved here, 33 bases in frame from base 1. Looking up the germline V gene (reference sequence) yields CDR1 DFQATT and CDR2 SNEGSKA.

The sample here was peripheral blood, taken 28 days after the second AZD1222 dose. The sequence was collected from an adult who received the AZD1222 COVID-19 vaccine. This sequence uses TRBV20-1 and TRBJ2-1, with an unclear D gene assignment. The nucleotide sequence reads TGCAGTGGGCTAGACTACAATGAGCAGTTCTTC. This gives the protein CSGLDYNEQFF.